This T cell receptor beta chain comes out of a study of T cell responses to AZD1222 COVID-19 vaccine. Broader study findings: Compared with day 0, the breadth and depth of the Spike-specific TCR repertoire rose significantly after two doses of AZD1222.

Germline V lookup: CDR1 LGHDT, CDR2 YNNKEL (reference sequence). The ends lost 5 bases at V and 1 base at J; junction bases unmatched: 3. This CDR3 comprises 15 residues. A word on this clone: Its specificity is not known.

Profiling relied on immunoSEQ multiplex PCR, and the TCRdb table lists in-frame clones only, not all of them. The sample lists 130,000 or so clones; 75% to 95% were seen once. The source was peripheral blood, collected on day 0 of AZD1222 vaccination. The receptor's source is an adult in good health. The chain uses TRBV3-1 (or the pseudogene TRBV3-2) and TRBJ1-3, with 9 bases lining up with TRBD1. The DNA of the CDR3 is TGTGCCAGCAGCAAGACAGGGGGGTCTGGAAACACCATATATTTT. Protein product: CASSKTGGSGNTIYF.